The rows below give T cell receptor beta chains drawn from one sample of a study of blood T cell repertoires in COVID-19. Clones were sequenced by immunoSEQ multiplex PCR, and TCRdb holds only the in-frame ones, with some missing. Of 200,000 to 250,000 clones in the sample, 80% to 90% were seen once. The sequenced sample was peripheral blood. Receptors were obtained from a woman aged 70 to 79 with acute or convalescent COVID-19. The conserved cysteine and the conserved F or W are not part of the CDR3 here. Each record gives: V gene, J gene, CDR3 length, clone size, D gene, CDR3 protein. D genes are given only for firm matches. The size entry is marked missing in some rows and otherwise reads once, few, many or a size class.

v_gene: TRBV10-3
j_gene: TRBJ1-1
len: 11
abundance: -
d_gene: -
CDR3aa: AISESGGTEAF

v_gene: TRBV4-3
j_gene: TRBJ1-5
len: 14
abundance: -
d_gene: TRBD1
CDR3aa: ASSQEGKGAGQPQH

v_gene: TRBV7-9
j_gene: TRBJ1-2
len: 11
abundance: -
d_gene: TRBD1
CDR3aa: ASSFDRVFGYT

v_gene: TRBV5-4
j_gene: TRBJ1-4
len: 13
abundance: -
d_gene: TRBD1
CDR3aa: ASSLDRQGEEKLF

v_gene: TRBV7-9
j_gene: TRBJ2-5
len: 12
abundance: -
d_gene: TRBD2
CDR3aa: ASSSGTNKETQY

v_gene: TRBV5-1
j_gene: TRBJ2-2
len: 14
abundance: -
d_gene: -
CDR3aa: ASSLAEQGLTGELF

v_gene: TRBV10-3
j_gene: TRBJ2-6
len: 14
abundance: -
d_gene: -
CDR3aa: AISGGGISGANVLT

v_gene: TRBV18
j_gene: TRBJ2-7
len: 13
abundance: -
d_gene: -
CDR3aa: ASSPPWQDTYEQY

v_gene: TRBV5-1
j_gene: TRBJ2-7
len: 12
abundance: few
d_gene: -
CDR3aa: ASSFEASSYEQY

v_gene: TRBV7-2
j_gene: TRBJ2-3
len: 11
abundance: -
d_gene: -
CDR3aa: ASSFVFTDTQY

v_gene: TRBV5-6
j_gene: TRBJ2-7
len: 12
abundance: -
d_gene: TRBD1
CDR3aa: ASSFRGPTYEQY

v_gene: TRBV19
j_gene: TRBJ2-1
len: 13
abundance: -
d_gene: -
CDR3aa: ASSIEGPVYNEQF

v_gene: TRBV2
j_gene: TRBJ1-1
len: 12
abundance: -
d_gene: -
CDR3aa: ASRKLSGNTEAF

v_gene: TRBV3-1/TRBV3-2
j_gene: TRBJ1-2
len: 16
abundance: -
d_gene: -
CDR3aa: ASSQVYRGTQSNYGYT

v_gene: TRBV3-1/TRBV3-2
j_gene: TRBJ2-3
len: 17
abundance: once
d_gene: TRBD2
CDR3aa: ASSQDEAGGVLSTDTQY

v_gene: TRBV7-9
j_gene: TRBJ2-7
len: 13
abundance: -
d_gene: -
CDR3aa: ASSLAGTPVPEQY

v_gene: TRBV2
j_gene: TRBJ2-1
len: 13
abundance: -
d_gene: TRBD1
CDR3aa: ASTTGGVRYNEQF

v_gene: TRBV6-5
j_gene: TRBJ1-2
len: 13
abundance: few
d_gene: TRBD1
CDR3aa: ASSYSGQGISGYT

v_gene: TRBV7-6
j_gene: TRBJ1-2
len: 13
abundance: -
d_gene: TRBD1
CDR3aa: ASSLARTGPYGYT

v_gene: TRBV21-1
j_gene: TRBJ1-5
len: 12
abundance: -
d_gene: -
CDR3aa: ASSKEPGYQPQH

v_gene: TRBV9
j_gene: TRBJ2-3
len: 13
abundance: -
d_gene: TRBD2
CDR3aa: ASSSTSVGTDTQY

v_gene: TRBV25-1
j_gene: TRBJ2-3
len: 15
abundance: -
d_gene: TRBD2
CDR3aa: ASRQPQLAGVTDTQY

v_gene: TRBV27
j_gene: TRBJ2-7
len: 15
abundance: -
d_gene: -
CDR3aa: ASSFLGGGGESYEQY

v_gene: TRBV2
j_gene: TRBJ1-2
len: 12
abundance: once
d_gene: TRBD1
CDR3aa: ASSQGAGNYGYT

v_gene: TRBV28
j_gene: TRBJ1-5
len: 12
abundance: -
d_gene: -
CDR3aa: ASSSGAVNQPQH

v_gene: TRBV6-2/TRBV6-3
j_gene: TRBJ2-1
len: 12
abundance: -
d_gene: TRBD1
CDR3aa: ASSSGTGYNEQF

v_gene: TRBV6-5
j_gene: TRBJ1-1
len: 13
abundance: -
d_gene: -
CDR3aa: ASSYSPGLNTEAF

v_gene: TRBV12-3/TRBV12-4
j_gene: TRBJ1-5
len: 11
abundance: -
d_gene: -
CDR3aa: ASSLSLDQPQH

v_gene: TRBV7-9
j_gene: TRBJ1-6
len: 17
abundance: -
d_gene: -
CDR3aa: ASSSAVGPVSSYNSPLH